These 8 T cell receptor beta chains originate from one sample sequenced in a study of CD8+CD57+ T cells in acquired aplastic anemia (dated by TCRdb to the late 2010s). Sequencing relied on an Illumina HiSeq 2000. Profiling of TCR beta VDJ combinations and CDR3 sequences used genomic DNA as the template. TCRdb reworked the public reads: Q25 trimming with fastp, MiXCR clone assembly, productive beta chains retained. Each entry merges the rows of one CDR3 protein and shows their most common DNA and genes. The sample table lists some 200,000 distinct CDR3 sequences, about half of them with a count of one. The top ten constitute more than 1.5% of the sample. Patients chosen for sequencing had shown expansion of CD8+CD57+ cells by flow cytometry. The sequenced sample was sorted CD4+, CD8+, or CD8+CD57+ T cells (not recorded which) from PBMCs. The receptors originated from a human donor with aplastic anemia.

This chain uses TRBV12-3 or TRBV12-4 with TRBJ2-5; D is unresolved. This CDR3 is 13 amino acids long. Trimming pared 6 bases from V and 5 bases from J, leaving 13 bases between. The CDR3 reads CASSLFEKETQYF. The CDR3 bases are TGTGCCAGCAGCCTTTTTGAAAAGGAGACCCAGTACTTC.

The rearrangement uses TRBV24-1 and TRBJ2-3; the D gene is possibly TRBD2 (5 bases). V lost 6 bases and J lost 1, with 10 bases in between. Germline lookup yields CDR1 KGHDR and CDR2 SFDVKD. This CDR3 is 14 amino acids long. The CDR3 sequence is CATSIDGGTDTQYF. The CDR3 DNA reads TGTGCCACCAGTATAGACGGGGGCACAGATACGCAGTATTTT.

This clonotype occurred many times. V and J are TRBV20-1 and TRBJ1-3; D might be TRBD1 (5 bases). The CDR3 loop spans 15 amino acids. Trimming took 0 bases from V and 7 from J, leaving 16 bases between them. The germline V gene encodes CDR1 DFQATT and CDR2 SNEGSKA (reference sequence). In nucleotides, the CDR3 is TGCAGTGCTAGAGATTCAGGGCGCCTGCGGAACACCATATATTTT. Translating it yields CSARDSGRLRNTIYF.

The chain carries TRBV19 and TRBJ2-7; D unclear. The germline V gene has CDR1 LNHDA and CDR2 SQIVND (reference sequence). This CDR3 comprises 13 residues. The V gene lost 3 bases and the J gene lost 3 bases, with 9 bases spanning the gap. The CDR3 bases are TGTGCCAGTAGTATCCGCCCGGACTACGAGCAGTACTTC. This sequence encodes CASSIRPDYEQYF.

This clonotype showed up many times. The chain combines TRBV19 with TRBJ1-5, with D perhaps matching TRBD1 (5 bases). The CDR3 consists of 18 residues. V dropped 6 bases and J dropped 2 bases, with 23 bases sitting between them. The germline CDR1 and CDR2 sequences are LNHDA and SQIVND (reference sequence). CDR3 sequence: CASSKYARDVQGNQPQHF. The CDR3 coding sequence is TGTGCCAGTAGCAAATATGCCCGGGACGTTCAGGGCAATCAGCCCCAGCATTTT.

Details on this clonotype: Germline is not matched at one junction end, which may reflect a read error. The gene calls are TRBV10-3 and TRBJ2-2, with TRBD1 as a possible D gene (5 bases). CDR1 and CDR2 (germline): ENHRY, SYGVKD. CDR3 length equals 15 residues. CDR3 DNA: TGTGCCAGCAGTCATCACGTTTCAGGGACCGGGGAGCTGTTTTTT. Its protein product is CASSHHVSGTGELFF.

This clonotype occurred many times. This chain uses TRBV2 with TRBJ2-7; possibly TRBD1 for D (6 bases). The CDR3 has 15 residues. The V and J ends lost 6 bases and 3 bases respectively, with 18 bases between them. CDR1 is SNHLY and CDR2 is FYNNEI in the germline V gene. This CDR3 reads CASSSLDSRSYEQYF. The CDR3 DNA sequence: TGTGCCAGCAGCAGCTTGGACAGTAGAAGCTACGAGCAGTACTTC.

This clonotype has more than one count but fewer than ten. This sequence joins TRBV29-1 and TRBJ1-1; D is possibly TRBD1 (6 bases). The CDR3 runs 13 residues. The V end was cut by 4 bases, the J end by 1 base, with 10 bases between. Looked up from germline, CDR1 is SQVTM and CDR2 is ANQGSEA. CDR3 DNA sequence: TGCAGCGTTGGGGGACACCCGAACACTGAAGCTTTCTTT. Its protein is CSVGGHPNTEAFF.